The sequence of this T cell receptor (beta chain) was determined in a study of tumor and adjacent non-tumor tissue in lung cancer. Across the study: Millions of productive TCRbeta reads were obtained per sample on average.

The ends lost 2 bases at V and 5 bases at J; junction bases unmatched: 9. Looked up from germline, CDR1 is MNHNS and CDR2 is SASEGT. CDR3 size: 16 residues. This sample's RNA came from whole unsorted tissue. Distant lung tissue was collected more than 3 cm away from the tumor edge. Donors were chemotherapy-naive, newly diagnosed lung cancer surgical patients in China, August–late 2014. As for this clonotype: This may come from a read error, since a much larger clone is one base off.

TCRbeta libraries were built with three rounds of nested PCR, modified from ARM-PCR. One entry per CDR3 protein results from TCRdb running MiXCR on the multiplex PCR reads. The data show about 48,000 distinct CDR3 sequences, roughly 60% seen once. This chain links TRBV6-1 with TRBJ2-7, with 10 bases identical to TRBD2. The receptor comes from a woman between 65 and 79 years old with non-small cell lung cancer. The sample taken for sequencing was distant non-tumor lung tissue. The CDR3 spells CASSEILGLASDEQYF. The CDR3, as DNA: TGTGCCAGCAGTGAAATACTGGGACTAGCGAGCGACGAGCAGTACTTC.